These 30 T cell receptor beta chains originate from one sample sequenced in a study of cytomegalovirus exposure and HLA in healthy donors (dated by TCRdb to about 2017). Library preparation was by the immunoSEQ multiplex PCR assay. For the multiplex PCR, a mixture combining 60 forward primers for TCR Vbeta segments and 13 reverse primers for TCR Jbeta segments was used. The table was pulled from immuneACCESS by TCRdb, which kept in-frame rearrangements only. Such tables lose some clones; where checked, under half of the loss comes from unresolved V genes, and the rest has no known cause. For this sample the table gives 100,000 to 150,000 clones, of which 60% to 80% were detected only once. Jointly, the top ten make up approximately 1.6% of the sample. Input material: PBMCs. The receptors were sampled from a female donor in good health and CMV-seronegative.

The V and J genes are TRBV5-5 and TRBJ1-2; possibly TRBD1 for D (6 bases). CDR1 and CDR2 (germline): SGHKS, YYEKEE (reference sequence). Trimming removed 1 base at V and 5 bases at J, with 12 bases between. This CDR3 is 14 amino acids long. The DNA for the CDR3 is TGTGCCAGCAGCTTGACCAGGGGCCAGTATGGCTACACCTTC. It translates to CASSLTRGQYGYTF.

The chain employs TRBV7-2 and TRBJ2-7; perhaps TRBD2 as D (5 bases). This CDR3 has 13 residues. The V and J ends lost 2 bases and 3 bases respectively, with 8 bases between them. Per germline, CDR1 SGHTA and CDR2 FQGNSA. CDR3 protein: CASSLRRDYEQYF. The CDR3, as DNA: TGTGCCAGCAGCTTAAGACGGGACTACGAGCAGTACTTC.

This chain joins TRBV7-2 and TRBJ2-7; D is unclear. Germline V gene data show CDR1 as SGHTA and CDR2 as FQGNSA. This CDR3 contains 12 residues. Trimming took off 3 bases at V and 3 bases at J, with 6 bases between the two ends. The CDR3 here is CASSFAGYEQYF. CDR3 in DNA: TGTGCCAGCAGCTTTGCAGGCTACGAGCAGTACTTC.

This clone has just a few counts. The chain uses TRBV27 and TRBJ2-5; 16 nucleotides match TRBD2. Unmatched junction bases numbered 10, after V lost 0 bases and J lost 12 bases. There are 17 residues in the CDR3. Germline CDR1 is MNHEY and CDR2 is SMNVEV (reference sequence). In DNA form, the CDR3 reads TGTGCCAGCAGTTTATCGGGCGGGGAAGGGACTAGCGGGAGGGAGTACTTC. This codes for CASSLSGGEGTSGREYF.

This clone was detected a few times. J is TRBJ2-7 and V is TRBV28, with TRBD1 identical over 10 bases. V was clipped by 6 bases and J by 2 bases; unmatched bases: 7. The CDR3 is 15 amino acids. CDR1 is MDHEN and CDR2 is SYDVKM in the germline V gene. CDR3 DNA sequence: TGTGCCAGCAGGGAGGGGGGGACAGGGGCCTACGAGCAGTACTTC. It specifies CASREGGTGAYEQYF.

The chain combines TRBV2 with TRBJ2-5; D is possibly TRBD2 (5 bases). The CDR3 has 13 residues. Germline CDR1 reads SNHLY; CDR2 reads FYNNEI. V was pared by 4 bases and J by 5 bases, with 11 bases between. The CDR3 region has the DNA TGTGCCAGCAGTGGTACGGGCGGGGAGACCCAGTACTTC. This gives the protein CASSGTGGETQYF. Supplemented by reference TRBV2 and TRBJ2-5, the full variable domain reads EPEVTQTPSHQVTQMGQEVILRCVPISNHLYFYWYRQILGQKVEFLVSFYNNEISEKSEIFDDQFSVERPDGSNFTLKIRSTKLEDSAMYFCASSGTGGETQYFGPGTRLLVL.

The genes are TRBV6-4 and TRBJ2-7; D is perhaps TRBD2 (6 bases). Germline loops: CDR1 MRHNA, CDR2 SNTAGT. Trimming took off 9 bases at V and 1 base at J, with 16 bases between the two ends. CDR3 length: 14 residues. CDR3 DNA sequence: TGTGCCAGGGGGACGGCGGGGAGTTCCTACGAGCAGTACTTC. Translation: CARGTAGSSYEQYF.

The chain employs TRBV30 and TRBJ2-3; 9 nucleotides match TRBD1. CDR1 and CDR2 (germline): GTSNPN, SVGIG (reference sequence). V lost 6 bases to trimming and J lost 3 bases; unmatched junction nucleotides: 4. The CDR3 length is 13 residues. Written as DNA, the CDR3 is TGTGCCTGCCCGACAGGGGGGACAGATACGCAGTATTTT. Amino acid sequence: CACPTGGTDTQYF. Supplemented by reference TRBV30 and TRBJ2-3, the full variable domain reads SQTIHQWPATLVQPVGSPLSLECTVEGTSNPNLYWYRQAAGRGLQLLFYSVGIGQISSEVPQNLSASRPQDRQFILSSKKLLLSDSGFYLCACPTGGTDTQYFGPGTRLTVL.

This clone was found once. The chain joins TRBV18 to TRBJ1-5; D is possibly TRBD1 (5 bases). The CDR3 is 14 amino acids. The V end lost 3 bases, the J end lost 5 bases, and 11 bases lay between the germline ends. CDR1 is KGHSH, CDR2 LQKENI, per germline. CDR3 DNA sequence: TGTGCCAGCTCACCTCAGGGTAGGGATCAGCCCCAGCATTTT. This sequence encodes CASSPQGRDQPQHF.

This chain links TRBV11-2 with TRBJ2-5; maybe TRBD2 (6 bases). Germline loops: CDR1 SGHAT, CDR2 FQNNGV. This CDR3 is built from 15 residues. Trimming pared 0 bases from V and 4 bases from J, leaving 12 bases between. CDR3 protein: CASSLEGRPRETQYF. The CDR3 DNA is TGTGCCAGCAGCTTAGAGGGGAGGCCCAGAGAGACCCAGTACTTC.

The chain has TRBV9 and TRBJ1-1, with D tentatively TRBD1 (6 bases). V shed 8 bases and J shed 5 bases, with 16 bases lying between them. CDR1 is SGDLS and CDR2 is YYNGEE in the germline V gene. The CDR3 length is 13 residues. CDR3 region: CARGGRRGTEAFF. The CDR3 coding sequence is TGTGCCAGGGGGGGGCGACGAGGAACTGAAGCTTTCTTT.

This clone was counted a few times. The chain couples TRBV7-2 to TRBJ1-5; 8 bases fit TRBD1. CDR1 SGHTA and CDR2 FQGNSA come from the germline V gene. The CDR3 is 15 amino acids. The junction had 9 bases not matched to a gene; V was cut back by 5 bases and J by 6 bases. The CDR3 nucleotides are TGTGCCAGCAGCCCTACTACAGGGGGAGGTCAGCCCCAGCATTTT. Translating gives CASSPTTGGGQPQHF. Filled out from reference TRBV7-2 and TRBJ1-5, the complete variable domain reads GAGVSQSPSNKVTEKGKDVELRCDPISGHTALYWYRQSLGQGLEFLIYFQGNSAPDKSGLPSDRFSAERTGGSVSTLTIQRTQQEDSAVYLCASSPTTGGGQPQHFGDGTRLSIL.

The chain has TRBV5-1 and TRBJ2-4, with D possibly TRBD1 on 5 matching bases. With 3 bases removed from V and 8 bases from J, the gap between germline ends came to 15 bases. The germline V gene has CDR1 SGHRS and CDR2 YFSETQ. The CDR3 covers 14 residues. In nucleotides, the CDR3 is TGCGCCAGCAGCTCCCGGGCTTTAGGGGACATTCAGTACTTC. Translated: CASSSRALGDIQYF. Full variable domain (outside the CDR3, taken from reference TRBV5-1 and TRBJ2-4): KAGVTQTPRYLIKTRGQQVTLSCSPISGHRSVSWYQQTPGQGLQFLFEYFSETQRNKGNFPGRFSGRQFSNSRSEMNVSTLELGDSALYLCASSSRALGDIQYFGAGTRLSVL.

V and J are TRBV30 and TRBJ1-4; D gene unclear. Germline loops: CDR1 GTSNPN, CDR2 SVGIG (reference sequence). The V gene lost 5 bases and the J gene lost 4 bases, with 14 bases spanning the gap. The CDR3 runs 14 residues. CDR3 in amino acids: CAWGGRRSNEKLFF. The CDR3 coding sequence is TGTGCCTGGGGAGGGAGACGGAGTAATGAAAAACTGTTTTTT.

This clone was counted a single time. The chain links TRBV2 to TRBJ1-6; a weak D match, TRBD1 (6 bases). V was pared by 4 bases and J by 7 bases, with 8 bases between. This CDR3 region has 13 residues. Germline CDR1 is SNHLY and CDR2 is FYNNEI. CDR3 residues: CASSGQENSPLHF. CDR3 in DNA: TGTGCCAGCAGTGGACAGGAGAATTCACCCCTCCACTTT.

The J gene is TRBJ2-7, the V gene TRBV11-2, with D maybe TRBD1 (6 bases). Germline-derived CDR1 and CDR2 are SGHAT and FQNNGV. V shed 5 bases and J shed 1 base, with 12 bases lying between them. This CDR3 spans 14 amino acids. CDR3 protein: CASSEGGRSYEQYF. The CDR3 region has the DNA TGTGCCAGCAGCGAAGGGGGTAGGTCCTACGAGCAGTACTTC.

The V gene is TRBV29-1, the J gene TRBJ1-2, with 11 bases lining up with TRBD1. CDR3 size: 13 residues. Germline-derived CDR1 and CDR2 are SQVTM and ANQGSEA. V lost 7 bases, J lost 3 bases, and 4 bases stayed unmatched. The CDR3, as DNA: TGCAGCGGCTGGACAGGGGGCGACTATGGCTACACCTTC. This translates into CSGWTGGDYGYTF.

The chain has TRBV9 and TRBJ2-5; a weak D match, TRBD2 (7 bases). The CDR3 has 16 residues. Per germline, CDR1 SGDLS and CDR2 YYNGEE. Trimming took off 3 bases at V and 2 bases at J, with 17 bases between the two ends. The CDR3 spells CASSAGAGLKQETQYF. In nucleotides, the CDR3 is TGTGCCAGCAGCGCGGGGGCGGGACTAAAACAAGAGACCCAGTACTTC.

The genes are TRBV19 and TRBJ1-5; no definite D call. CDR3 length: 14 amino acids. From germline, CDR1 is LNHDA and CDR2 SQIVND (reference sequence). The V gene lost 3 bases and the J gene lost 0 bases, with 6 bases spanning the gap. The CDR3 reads CASSMTGSNQPQHF. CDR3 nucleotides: TGTGCCAGTAGTATGACGGGTAGCAATCAGCCCCAGCATTTT.

The chain's CDR3 is CASSILAGGTYEQYF. The DNA of the CDR3 is TGTGCCAGTAGTATTTTGGCAGGGGGGACCTACGAGCAGTACTTC. The chain employs TRBV19 and TRBJ2-7; maybe TRBD1 (7 bases). Trimming took off 3 bases at V and 2 bases at J, with 14 bases between the two ends. Germline V gene lookup returns CDR1 LNHDA and CDR2 SQIVND (reference sequence). This CDR3 is 15 amino acids long.

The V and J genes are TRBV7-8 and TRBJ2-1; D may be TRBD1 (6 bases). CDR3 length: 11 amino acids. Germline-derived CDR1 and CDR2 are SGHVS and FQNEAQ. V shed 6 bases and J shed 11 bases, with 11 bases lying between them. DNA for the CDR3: TGTGCCAGCAGTCAAGACAGGCAGCAGTTCTTC. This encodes CASSQDRQQFF.

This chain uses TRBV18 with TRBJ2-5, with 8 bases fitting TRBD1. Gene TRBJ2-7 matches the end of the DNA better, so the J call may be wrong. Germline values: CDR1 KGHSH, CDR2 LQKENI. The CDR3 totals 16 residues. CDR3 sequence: CASSPPQGASLYEQYF. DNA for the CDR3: TGTGCCAGCTCACCACCCCAGGGGGCCAGCCTCTACGAGCAGTACTTC.

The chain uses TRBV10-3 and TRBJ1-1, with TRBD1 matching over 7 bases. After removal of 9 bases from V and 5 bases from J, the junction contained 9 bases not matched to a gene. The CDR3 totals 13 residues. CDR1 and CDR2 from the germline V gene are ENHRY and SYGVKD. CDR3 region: CAIRRQGWTEAFF. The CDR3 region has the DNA TGTGCCATACGTCGACAGGGTTGGACTGAAGCTTTCTTT.

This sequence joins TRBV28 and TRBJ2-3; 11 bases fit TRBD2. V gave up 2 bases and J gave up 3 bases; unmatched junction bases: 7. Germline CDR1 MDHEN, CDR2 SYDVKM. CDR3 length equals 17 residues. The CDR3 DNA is TGTGCCAGCAGTTTAACACTAGCGGGAGTTCTTACAGATACGCAGTATTTT. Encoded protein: CASSLTLAGVLTDTQYF.

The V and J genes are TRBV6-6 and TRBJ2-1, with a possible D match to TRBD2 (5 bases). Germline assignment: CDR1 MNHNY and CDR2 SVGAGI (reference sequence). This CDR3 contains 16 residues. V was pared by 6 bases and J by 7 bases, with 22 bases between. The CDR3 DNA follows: TGTGCCAGCAGACCCGCCCGGACTGGATTGGGGAATGAGCAGTTCTTC. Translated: CASRPARTGLGNEQFF.

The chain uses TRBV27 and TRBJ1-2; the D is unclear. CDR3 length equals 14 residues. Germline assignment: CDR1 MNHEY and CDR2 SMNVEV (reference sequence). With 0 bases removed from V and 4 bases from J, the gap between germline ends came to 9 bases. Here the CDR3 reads CASSLSVTSYGYTF. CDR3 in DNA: TGTGCCAGCAGTTTATCGGTAACATCCTATGGCTACACCTTC.

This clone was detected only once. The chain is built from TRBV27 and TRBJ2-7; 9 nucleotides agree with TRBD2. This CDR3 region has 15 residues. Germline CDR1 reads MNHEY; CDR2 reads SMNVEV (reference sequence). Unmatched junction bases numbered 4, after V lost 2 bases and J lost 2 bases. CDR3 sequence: CASSLAGGETYEQYF. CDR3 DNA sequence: TGTGCCAGCAGTTTAGCGGGGGGGGAAACCTACGAGCAGTACTTC.

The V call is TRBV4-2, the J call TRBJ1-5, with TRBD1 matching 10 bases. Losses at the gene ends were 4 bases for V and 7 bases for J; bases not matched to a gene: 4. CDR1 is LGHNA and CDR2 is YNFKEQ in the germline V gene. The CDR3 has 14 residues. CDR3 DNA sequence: TGTGCCAGCAGCCCCGGGACAGGGGAGCAGCCCCAGCATTTT. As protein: CASSPGTGEQPQHF.

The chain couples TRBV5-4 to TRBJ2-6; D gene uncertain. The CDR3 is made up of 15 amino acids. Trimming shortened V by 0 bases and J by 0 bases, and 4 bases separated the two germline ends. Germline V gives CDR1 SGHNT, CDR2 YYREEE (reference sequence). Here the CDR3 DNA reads TGTGCCAGCAGCTTGGGCAGCTCTGGGGCCAACGTCCTGACTTTC. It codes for CASSLGSSGANVLTF. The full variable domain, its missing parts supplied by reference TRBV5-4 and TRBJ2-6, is ETGVTQSPTHLIKTRGQQVTLRCSSQSGHNTVSWYQQALGQGPQFIFQYYREEENGRGNFPPRFSGLQFPNYSSELNVNALELDDSALYLCASSLGSSGANVLTFGAGSRLTVL.

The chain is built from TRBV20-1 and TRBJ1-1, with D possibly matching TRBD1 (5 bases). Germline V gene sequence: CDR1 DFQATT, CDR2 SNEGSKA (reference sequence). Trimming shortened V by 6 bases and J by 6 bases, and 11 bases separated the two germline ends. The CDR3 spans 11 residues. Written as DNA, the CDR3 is TGCAGTGCCGGGGGGAGGGCTGAAGCTTTCTTT. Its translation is CSAGGRAEAFF.